The 24 T cell receptor beta chains presented below share a single source sample, sequenced in a study of T cell responses to AZD1222 COVID-19 vaccine. Method: immunoSEQ multiplex PCR; TCRdb's copy keeps in-frame clones and lacks some. The sample lists fewer than 150,000 clones; roughly nine tenths were seen once. This specimen consisted of peripheral blood, obtained 28 days after the second AZD1222 dose. The receptors here all came from an adult who received the AZD1222 COVID-19 vaccine.

The genes are TRBV19 and TRBJ2-5; 12 positions agree with TRBD1. The V gene's germline CDR1 is LNHDA and CDR2 SQIVND (reference sequence). With V trimmed by 5 bases and J by 5 bases, 3 bases remained unmatched. The CDR3 has 14 residues. CDR3 sequence (DNA): TGTGCCAGTAGTCCGGGACAGGGGGCCGAGACCCAGTACTTC. Its protein product is CASSPGQGAETQYF.

In regard to this clone: One end of the junction fails to match germline, which may point to a read error. This chain connects TRBV7-3 to TRBJ1-2; TRBD1 matches 9 bases. The germline CDR1 and CDR2 sequences are SGHTA and FQGTGA. The CDR3 sequence is 14 residues long. CDR3 nucleotides: TGTGCCAGCAGTCCCACCGGGACAGGGCCCATCGATCACTTC. Translation gives CASSPTGTGPIDHF.

The J gene is TRBJ1-4, the V gene TRBV23-1; tentatively, D is TRBD1 (6 bases). TRBV23-1 carries the ORF label, with uncertain function. The CDR3 spans 17 residues. Trimming pared 0 bases from V and 2 bases from J, leaving 13 bases between. This CDR3 is CASSQSRGGATNEKLFF. Written as DNA, the CDR3 is TGCGCCAGCAGTCAATCCCGAGGGGGGGCTACTAATGAAAAACTGTTTTTT.

The V call is TRBV6-1, the J call TRBJ1-2; a possible D gene is TRBD1 (5 bases). Between the trimmed V and J ends, which lost 2 bases and 2 bases, there was a span of 12 bases. The germline V gene has CDR1 MNHNS and CDR2 SASEGT. The CDR3 is made up of 15 amino acids. The CDR3 loop reads CASSEPEGSNYGYTF. CDR3 sequence (DNA): TGTGCCAGCAGTGAACCCGAGGGGAGCAACTATGGCTACACCTTC.

This clone was counted a few times. The chain links TRBV3-1 (or the pseudogene TRBV3-2) to TRBJ1-5; D is uncertain. The ends were cut back, 1 base at V and 9 bases at J, with 4 bases in the middle. CDR1 is LGHDT, CDR2 YNNKEL, per germline (reference sequence). The CDR3 is 11 residues long. This CDR3 is CASSQGGPQHF. The CDR3 DNA follows: TGTGCCAGCAGCCAAGGAGGGCCCCAGCATTTT.

This clone was detected only once. The chain has TRBV7-3 and TRBJ2-2; D gene ambiguous. V gave up 2 bases and J gave up 1 base, with 5 bases separating them. This CDR3 spans 14 amino acids. CDR1 is SGHTA, CDR2 FQGTGA, per germline. Written as DNA, the CDR3 is TGTGCCAGCAGCTTATATCTGAACACCGGGGAGCTGTTTTTT. This gives the protein CASSLYLNTGELFF.

The chain recombines TRBV7-3 with TRBJ1-1, with TRBD1 matching over 7 bases. In germline, CDR1 is SGHTA, CDR2 FQGTGA. V was clipped by 11 bases and J by 3 bases; unmatched bases: 12. The CDR3 length is 14 residues. The CDR3 coding sequence is TGTGCCGGAGAGAGCACAGGGGAGGACACTGAAGCTTTCTTT. Its translation: CAGESTGEDTEAFF.

The chain links TRBV5-1 to TRBJ1-1; no clear D. From germline, CDR1 is SGHRS and CDR2 YFSETQ. V lost 6 bases to trimming and J lost 1 base, with 10 bases between them. This CDR3 spans 13 amino acids. Here the CDR3 reads CASTTSWNTEAFF. The CDR3 DNA reads as TGCGCCAGCACGACTTCTTGGAACACTGAAGCTTTCTTT.

The rearrangement links TRBV7-2 to TRBJ2-1; 7 nucleotides agree with TRBD2. The V and J ends lost 0 bases and 7 bases, in that order; junction bases with no gene match: 9. In germline, CDR1 is SGHTA, CDR2 FQGNSA. This CDR3 is 16 amino acids long. CDR3 sequence (DNA): TGTGCCAGCAGCTTAGCGGTAGGGAGGGAACAGAATGAGCAGTTCTTC. Amino acid sequence: CASSLAVGREQNEQFF.

The chain joins TRBV6-5 to TRBJ2-5, with D unclear. Trimming removed 6 bases at V and 5 bases at J, with 16 bases between. The CDR3 extends over 14 amino acids. Per germline, CDR1 MNHEY and CDR2 SVGAGI. This CDR3 is CASSSWVEEETQYF. The DNA for the CDR3 is TGTGCCAGCAGCTCTTGGGTAGAGGAGGAGACCCAGTACTTC.

The rearrangement links TRBV2 to TRBJ1-2; maybe TRBD1 (5 bases). From germline, CDR1 is SNHLY and CDR2 FYNNEI. This CDR3 region has 14 residues. V lost 6 bases and J 10 bases, leaving 21 bases between the germline ends. CDR3 amino acids: CASRRDGQALYYTF. CDR3 DNA: TGTGCCAGCAGGCGCGACGGACAAGCGTTGTACTACACCTTC.

The chain joins TRBV30 to TRBJ2-2, with 12 bases matching TRBD2. Unmatched junction bases numbered 3, after V lost 4 bases and J lost 0 bases. CDR3 length: 16 amino acids. The germline gives CDR1 GTSNPN, CDR2 SVGIG (reference sequence). This CDR3 reads CAWTGLAGANTGELFF. The CDR3 region has the DNA TGTGCCTGGACGGGACTAGCGGGTGCGAACACCGGGGAGCTGTTTTTT.

This chain uses TRBV11-2 with TRBJ2-2; 12 nucleotides match TRBD2. The CDR3 totals 17 residues. The V and J ends lost 1 base and 6 bases, in that order; junction bases with no gene match: 6. CDR1 SGHAT and CDR2 FQNNGV come from the germline V gene. The CDR3 sequence: CASSLAGLAGGPGELFF. The CDR3 coding sequence is TGTGCCAGCAGCTTAGCGGGGCTAGCGGGAGGGCCCGGGGAGCTGTTTTTT.

The V and J genes are TRBV23-1 and TRBJ1-1, with D possibly being TRBD1 (5 bases). TRBV23-1 is an open reading frame whose function is uncertain. This CDR3 is 13 amino acids long. The V end lost 4 bases, the J end lost 1 base, and 7 bases lay between the germline ends. CDR3 sequence (DNA): TGCGCCAGCAGTCGAACAGGGAACACTGAAGCTTTCTTT. This codes for CASSRTGNTEAFF.

This sequence joins TRBV29-1 and TRBJ1-4; D perhaps matches TRBD1 (6 bases). This CDR3 has 14 amino acids. Germline CDR1 reads SQVTM; CDR2 reads ANQGSEA. Deletions cut 5 bases from V and 5 bases from J, with 15 bases between. CDR3: CSVWDIGGNEKLFF. The CDR3 DNA is TGCAGCGTTTGGGACATCGGGGGCAATGAAAAACTGTTTTTT.

In its sample, this clone was seen once. This rearrangement joins TRBV5-1 to TRBJ1-1; D is undetermined. Germline lookup yields CDR1 SGHRS and CDR2 YFSETQ. With 7 bases removed from V and 4 bases from J, the gap between germline ends came to 11 bases. The CDR3 covers 12 residues. CDR3 amino acids: CASRLGSTEAFF. CDR3 sequence (DNA): TGCGCCAGCCGCCTCGGTAGCACTGAAGCTTTCTTT.

This clone was detected only once. Written as DNA, the CDR3 is TGTGCTAGTGGTTTGAACATTTACAATGAGCAGTTCTTC. Protein product: CASGLNIYNEQFF. The V gene is TRBV12-5, the J gene TRBJ2-1; no firm D call. V lost 2 bases and J 4 bases, leaving 6 bases between the germline ends. The CDR3 contains 13 residues. Looked up from germline, CDR1 is LGHNT and CDR2 is FRNRAP.

This chain connects TRBV5-5 to TRBJ1-1, with 8 bases lining up with TRBD1. Trimming at V came to 5 bases and at J to 5 bases, leaving 5 bases not matched to a gene. Germline CDR1 and CDR2: SGHKS and YYEKEE (reference sequence). This CDR3 spans 13 amino acids. CDR3 DNA sequence: TGTGCCAGCAGGCCGAGGACAGGGACTGAAGCTTTCTTT. Translated: CASRPRTGTEAFF.

This clone turned up a few times. The chain recombines TRBV4-2 with TRBJ2-1, with 7 bases aligning to TRBD2. Germline CDR1 reads LGHNA; CDR2 reads YNFKEQ. The CDR3 sequence is 12 residues long. With V trimmed by 1 base and J by 15 bases, 6 bases remained unmatched. The CDR3, as DNA: TGTGCCAGCAGCCAAGGGGAGGGAGTAATGTTCTTC. This codes for CASSQGEGVMFF.

The chain recombines TRBV6-1 with TRBJ1-2; D gene uncertain. The CDR3 has 12 amino acids. The germline V gene encodes CDR1 MNHNS and CDR2 SASEGT. Deletions cut 1 base from V and 8 bases from J, with 8 bases between. This CDR3 is CASSEGFLGYTF. The CDR3 DNA reads TGTGCCAGCAGTGAAGGATTTCTCGGCTACACCTTC.

J is TRBJ1-5 and V is TRBV4-3, with D possibly TRBD1 on 5 matching bases. The germline gives CDR1 LGHNA, CDR2 YSLEER. The CDR3 is 17 amino acids. Between the trimmed V and J ends, which lost 0 bases and 0 bases, there was a span of 12 bases. CDR3 loop: CASSQDLGTGSNQPQHF. The CDR3 nucleotides are TGCGCCAGCAGCCAAGATTTGGGAACAGGTAGCAATCAGCCCCAGCATTTT.

The CDR3 sequence is CASSPEAGAFF. The CDR3 coding sequence is TGTGCCAGCTCACCAGAGGCCGGGGCTTTCTTT. J is TRBJ1-1 and V is TRBV18; D gene uncertain. The CDR3 has 11 amino acids. V lost 2 bases to trimming and J lost 11 bases, with 9 bases between them. Germline-derived CDR1 and CDR2 are KGHSH and LQKENI.

This chain joins TRBV14 and TRBJ2-1; TRBD2 is a possible D gene (6 bases). V dropped 0 bases and J dropped 4 bases, with 16 bases sitting between them. The germline V gene has CDR1 SGHDN and CDR2 FVKESK. The CDR3 length is 17 residues. CDR3 DNA: TGTGCCAGCAGCCAAGACCCCCGCCGGGGGACTTACAATGAGCAGTTCTTC. It encodes CASSQDPRRGTYNEQFF. The full variable domain, completed using reference TRBV14 and TRBJ2-1, is EAGVTQFPSHSVIEKGQTVTLRCDPISGHDNLYWYRRVMGKEIKFLLHFVKESKQDESGMPNNRFLAERTGGTYSTLKVQPAELEDSGVYFCASSQDPRRGTYNEQFFGPGTRLTVL.

The V and J genes are TRBV5-4 and TRBJ2-3, with D possibly matching TRBD1 (6 bases). V lost 0 bases to trimming and J lost 4 bases, with 9 bases between them. Per the germline V gene, CDR1 is SGHNT and CDR2 is YYREEE (reference sequence). CDR3 length: 14 residues. The DNA of the CDR3 is TGTGCCAGCAGCTTGGCAGGGGACGCAGATACGCAGTATTTT. Translating it yields CASSLAGDADTQYF.